These 29 T cell receptor beta chains came from one sample sequenced in a study of T cell responses to AZD1222 COVID-19 vaccine. Generated by immunoSEQ multiplex PCR, the TCRdb table keeps only in-frame clones and is missing some. The table includes roughly 180,000 clones, 90% to 95% detected once. The material sequenced was peripheral blood, taken 28 days after the second AZD1222 dose. The receptor set was obtained from an adult who received the AZD1222 COVID-19 vaccine.

The chain employs TRBV19 and TRBJ2-7; D is unresolved. Germline V CDR1 and CDR2: LNHDA, SQIVND (reference sequence). The CDR3 has 14 residues. V shed 9 bases and J shed 2 bases, with 17 bases lying between them. For the CDR3, the DNA is TGTGCCAGCCGACCCCCGGGCCCAACCTACGAGCAGTACTTC. Translation: CASRPPGPTYEQYF.

The V gene is TRBV30, the J gene TRBJ1-1; D not certain. CDR1 is GTSNPN and CDR2 is SVGIG in the germline V gene (reference sequence). Deletions cut 2 bases from V and 10 bases from J, with 14 bases between. The CDR3 length is 12 residues. The CDR3 reads CAWSYTRGGAFF. In DNA form, the CDR3 reads TGTGCCTGGAGTTACACCCGGGGTGGAGCTTTCTTT.

The rearrangement uses TRBV4-2 and TRBJ1-4; D may be TRBD1 (5 bases). With 5 bases removed from V and 3 bases from J, the gap between germline ends came to 13 bases. The CDR3 covers 15 residues. Germline V gene sequence: CDR1 LGHNA, CDR2 YNFKEQ. The DNA of the CDR3 is TGTGCCAGCAGCAGCAGCCGGGACCCTAATGAAAAACTGTTTTTT. Translating gives CASSSSRDPNEKLFF.

This chain connects TRBV9 to TRBJ1-6, with 7 bases that match TRBD1. Germline V lookup: CDR1 SGDLS, CDR2 YYNGEE. J lost 6 bases, V lost 3 bases, and 6 bases had no gene match. The CDR3 totals 15 residues. The CDR3 sequence is CASSARGQANSPLHF. DNA of the CDR3: TGTGCCAGCAGCGCGAGAGGACAGGCTAATTCACCCCTCCACTTT.

This chain connects TRBV27 to TRBJ1-5; no definite D call. V gave up 3 bases and J gave up 4 bases, with 7 bases separating them. CDR1 is MNHEY, CDR2 SMNVEV, per germline (reference sequence). The CDR3 is 13 amino acids. CDR3 nucleotides: TGTGCCAGCAGTTTTGGCAGGAATCAGCCCCAGCATTTT. Its protein product is CASSFGRNQPQHF.

The rearrangement uses TRBV12-3 or TRBV12-4 and TRBJ1-1; D is unclear. V shed 6 bases and J shed 1 base, with 9 bases lying between them. The CDR3 loop spans 13 amino acids. CDR3: CASSLRTNTEAFF. The CDR3 nucleotides read TGTGCCAGCAGCCTCAGGACGAACACTGAAGCTTTCTTT.

The gene calls are TRBV3-1 (or the pseudogene TRBV3-2) and TRBJ1-2; no firm D call. The CDR3 contains 14 residues. CDR1 and CDR2 from the germline V gene are LGHDT and YNNKEL (reference sequence). Trimming removed 0 bases at V and 2 bases at J, with 7 bases between. The CDR3 DNA reads TGTGCCAGCAGCCAAGAGCCTCAGAACTATGGCTACACCTTC. This encodes CASSQEPQNYGYTF.

The V gene is TRBV19, the J gene TRBJ1-5, with D maybe TRBD1 (6 bases). The CDR3 is made up of 17 amino acids. The V gene's germline CDR1 is LNHDA and CDR2 SQIVND (reference sequence). Trimming shortened V by 4 bases and J by 0 bases, and 16 bases separated the two germline ends. CDR3 coding DNA: TGTGCCAGTAGTACTTCCGGGACACCATATAGCAATCAGCCCCAGCATTTT. Protein sequence: CASSTSGTPYSNQPQHF. Looking up the rest from reference TRBV19 and TRBJ1-5 gives the full variable domain: DGGITQSPKYLFRKEGQNVTLSCEQNLNHDAMYWYRQDPGQGLRLIYYSQIVNDFQKGDIAEGYSVSREKKESFPLTVTSAQKNPTAFYLCASSTSGTPYSNQPQHFGDGTRLSIL.

The chain recombines TRBV29-1 with TRBJ2-1; 8 bases line up with TRBD2. The germline V gene encodes CDR1 SQVTM and CDR2 ANQGSEA. This CDR3 has 14 residues. V shed 3 bases, J shed 4 bases, and the junction held 5 bases outside the gene matches. In DNA, the CDR3 is TGCAGCGTTGACGGTAAGCGGGAGTACAATGAGCAGTTCTTC. This encodes CSVDGKREYNEQFF.

The V gene is TRBV19, the J gene TRBJ2-1; D is uncertain. There are 14 residues in the CDR3. CDR1 is LNHDA, CDR2 SQIVND, per germline (reference sequence). Trimming cost V 1 base and J 2 bases, with 6 bases left between them. The CDR3 DNA reads TGTGCCAGTAGTATAGGTGGGACCTACAATGAGCAGTTCTTC. Its translation: CASSIGGTYNEQFF.

The V call is TRBV7-3, the J call TRBJ2-7, with D possibly TRBD2 on 5 matching bases. Trimming left V 1 base short and J 0 bases short, with 10 bases between. The CDR3 sequence is 15 residues long. In germline, CDR1 is SGHTA, CDR2 FQGTGA. The CDR3 nucleotides read TGTGCCAGCAGCTTAAGTGGAGGCGACTCCTACGAGCAGTACTTC. The encoded protein is CASSLSGGDSYEQYF. Looking up the rest from reference TRBV7-3 and TRBJ2-7 gives the full variable domain: GAGVSQTPSNKVTEKGKYVELRCDPISGHTALYWYRQSLGQGPEFLIYFQGTGAADDSGLPNDRFFAVRPEGSVSTLKIQRTERGDSAVYLCASSLSGGDSYEQYFGPGTRLTVT.

This chain links TRBV6-5 with TRBJ2-3, with D possibly matching TRBD2 (6 bases). V shed 9 bases and J shed 11 bases, with 18 bases lying between them. This CDR3 is built from 12 residues. Germline CDR1 reads MNHEY; CDR2 reads SVGAGI. The CDR3 is CASGTLLWEQYF. DNA of the CDR3: TGTGCCAGTGGGACTCTCCTTTGGGAGCAGTATTTT.

In the case of this clone: Other DNA sequences in the same sample also yield this CDR3. The chain combines TRBV11-2 with TRBJ1-1; D unresolved. Germline V gene data show CDR1 as SGHAT and CDR2 as FQNNGV. This CDR3 has 13 amino acids. V lost 2 bases and J 2 bases, leaving 6 bases between the germline ends. CDR3 DNA: TGTGCCAGCAGCTTAAAAAGAAACACTGAAGCTTTCTTT. Its protein is CASSLKRNTEAFF.

The V and J genes are TRBV27 and TRBJ1-4; 11 bases map to TRBD1. The germline V gene encodes CDR1 MNHEY and CDR2 SMNVEV (reference sequence). This CDR3 region has 14 residues. Trimming at V came to 8 bases and at J to 7 bases, leaving 6 bases not matched to a gene. The CDR3 region has the DNA TGTGCCAGCTCTCCGGGACAGGGGGTTGAAAAACTGTTTTTT. It encodes CASSPGQGVEKLFF.

In regard to this clone: The sample carries other DNA sequences with the same CDR3. This chain uses TRBV6-5 with TRBJ2-3; perhaps D is TRBD1 or TRBD2 (5 bases each). The germline V gene encodes CDR1 MNHEY and CDR2 SVGAGI. The CDR3 consists of 14 residues. V lost 4 bases to trimming and J lost 3 bases, with 11 bases between them. This chain's CDR3 is CASSLGWGTDTQYF. As DNA, the CDR3 is TGTGCCAGCAGTTTGGGGTGGGGGACAGATACGCAGTATTTT.

Comment on this clone: The sample contains more than one DNA sequence encoding this CDR3. V is TRBV3-1 (or the pseudogene TRBV3-2) and J is TRBJ2-5; 13 nucleotides line up with TRBD2. V dropped 4 bases and J dropped 4; count of bases not matched to a gene: 0. This CDR3 spans 14 amino acids. Germline loops: CDR1 LGHDT, CDR2 YNNKEL (reference sequence). The CDR3 loop is CASSRTSGGETQYF. CDR3 DNA sequence: TGTGCCAGCAGCCGGACTAGCGGGGGAGAGACCCAGTACTTC.

The V call is TRBV7-2, the J call TRBJ2-3; possible D gene TRBD1, 5 bases. The V gene lost 5 bases and the J gene lost 0 bases, with 18 bases spanning the gap. This CDR3 spans 17 amino acids. Germline V CDR1 and CDR2: SGHTA, FQGNSA. The CDR3 DNA reads TGTGCCAGCAGCCTCCTGCTTCTTGGGGCAAGCACAGATACGCAGTATTTT. As protein: CASSLLLLGASTDTQYF.

The CDR3 DNA sequence: TGTGCCAGCTCACCACAAGGGGAGTTTCAGCCCCAGCATTTT. The encoded protein is CASSPQGEFQPQHF. J is TRBJ1-5 and V is TRBV18, with D possibly matching TRBD1 (5 bases). Trimming pared 1 base from V and 6 bases from J, leaving 10 bases between. Germline CDR1 is KGHSH and CDR2 is LQKENI. The CDR3 covers 14 residues. Complete variable domain (other parts from reference TRBV18 and TRBJ1-5): NAGVMQNPRHLVRRRGQEARLRCSPMKGHSHVYWYRQLPEEGLKFMVYLQKENIIDESGMPKERFSAEFPKEGPSILRIQQVVRGDSAAYFCASSPQGEFQPQHFGDGTRLSIL.

CDR3 DNA sequence: TGCGCCAGCAGCTCTAAAGCCCCGGGACAGGTCTCCTACGAGCAGTACTTC. It codes for CASSSKAPGQVSYEQYF. The chain uses TRBV5-1 and TRBJ2-7; 8 bases match TRBD1. V trimming: 3 bases; J trimming: 0 bases; junction bases outside the gene matches: 11. Germline V lookup: CDR1 SGHRS, CDR2 YFSETQ. This CDR3 comprises 17 residues.

This clone came up a few times. The V call is TRBV5-1, the J call TRBJ2-1, with 11 bases matching TRBD2. The CDR3 length is 19 residues. The germline gives CDR1 SGHRS, CDR2 YFSETQ. The trim removed 2 bases at V and 10 bases at J, leaving 20 bases unmatched. The CDR3 DNA reads TGCGCCAGCAGCTTTCGGGCGGGAACGGGACTAGCGGCCCGGAACGAGCAGTTCTTC. Protein product: CASSFRAGTGLAARNEQFF.

The CDR3 nucleotides are TGTGCCAGCAGCCAAATAGCGTCACGCTCCTACAATGAGCAGTTCTTC. Its protein product is CASSQIASRSYNEQFF. The rearrangement uses TRBV6-6 and TRBJ2-1, with TRBD2 as a possible D gene (5 bases). Germline lookup yields CDR1 MNHNY and CDR2 SVGAGI (reference sequence). Trimming took 6 bases from V and 0 from J, leaving 15 bases between them. The CDR3 is 16 residues long.

Turning to this clone: Distinct nucleotide sequences in the sample also encode this CDR3. The chain uses TRBV11-2 and TRBJ2-7, with 7 bases that match TRBD2. V trimming: 0 bases; J trimming: 1 base; junction bases outside the gene matches: 0. Germline V gives CDR1 SGHAT, CDR2 FQNNGV. This CDR3 spans 14 amino acids. The DNA of the CDR3 is TGTGCCAGCAGCTTAGACGGGAGGTCCTACGAGCAGTACTTC. Translating gives CASSLDGRSYEQYF.

The V and J genes are TRBV7-9 and TRBJ2-5; 12 nucleotides agree with TRBD1. V was pared by 5 bases and J by 4 bases, with 5 bases of the junction left unmatched. Germline CDR1 reads SEHNR; CDR2 reads FQNEAQ (reference sequence). The CDR3 contains 15 residues. CDR3 nucleotides: TGTGCCAGCAGCGGGGGACAGGGGGCAGGAGAGACCCAGTACTTC. Translating gives CASSGGQGAGETQYF. Variable domain in full (rest from reference TRBV7-9 and TRBJ2-5): DTGVSQNPRHKITKRGQNVTFRCDPISEHNRLYWYRQTLGQGPEFLTYFQNEAQLEKSRLLSDRFSAERPKGSFSTLEIQRTEQGDSAMYLCASSGGQGAGETQYFGPGTRLLVL.

The chain links TRBV18 to TRBJ1-1, with 7 positions matching TRBD1. This CDR3 has 11 amino acids. V lost 9 bases, J lost 4 bases, and 2 bases stayed unmatched. The germline V gene encodes CDR1 KGHSH and CDR2 LQKENI. The CDR3 protein is CASAGGTEAFF. CDR3 in DNA: TGTGCCAGTGCAGGGGGCACTGAAGCTTTCTTT.

The J gene is TRBJ1-1, the V gene TRBV10-3, with unresolved D. V was trimmed by 4 bases and J by 0 bases, leaving 12 bases between them. The CDR3 runs 15 residues. Germline V gene lookup returns CDR1 ENHRY and CDR2 SYGVKD. The CDR3 nucleotides read TGTGCCATCAGTGCCGCCGGCAGTCTGAACACTGAAGCTTTCTTT. Protein: CAISAAGSLNTEAFF.

This chain uses TRBV7-9 with TRBJ2-4, with D maybe TRBD2 (5 bases). V was pared by 0 bases and J by 16 bases, with 16 bases between. The CDR3 is 13 residues long. Germline values: CDR1 SEHNR, CDR2 FQNEAQ (reference sequence). CDR3 DNA sequence: TGTGCCAGCAGCTTAGCAGCGGCCGATGAAGCTTACTTC. Translating it yields CASSLAAADEAYF.

This clone was seen a few times. The germline gene is not matched at one end of the junction; a read error may be the cause. The chain links TRBV7-7 to TRBJ1-5, with 7 nucleotides matching TRBD1. The CDR3 runs to 13 residues. CDR1 and CDR2 (germline): SSHAT, FNYEAQ (reference sequence). The CDR3 loop is CASSPDRNQPQHF. CDR3 nucleotide sequence: TGTGCTAGCAGCCCGGACAGGAATCAGCCCCAGCATTTT.

V gene TRBV3-1 (or the pseudogene TRBV3-2) combines with J gene TRBJ2-3; tentatively, D is TRBD1 (6 bases). The CDR3 has 16 amino acids. The germline gives CDR1 LGHDT, CDR2 YNNKEL (reference sequence). Trimming stripped 5 bases from V and 0 bases from J, with 15 bases between. CDR3: CASSKGQTLSTDTQYF. CDR3 DNA: TGTGCCAGCAGCAAAGGACAGACCCTTAGCACAGATACGCAGTATTTT.

The chain combines TRBV4-1 with TRBJ2-3; D ambiguous. V lost 3 bases to trimming and J lost 6 bases, with 7 bases between them. From germline, CDR1 is MGHRA and CDR2 YSYEKL. The CDR3 totals 12 residues. CDR3: CASSHPRDTQYF. The CDR3 region has the DNA TGCGCCAGCAGCCACCCCAGGGATACGCAGTATTTT.